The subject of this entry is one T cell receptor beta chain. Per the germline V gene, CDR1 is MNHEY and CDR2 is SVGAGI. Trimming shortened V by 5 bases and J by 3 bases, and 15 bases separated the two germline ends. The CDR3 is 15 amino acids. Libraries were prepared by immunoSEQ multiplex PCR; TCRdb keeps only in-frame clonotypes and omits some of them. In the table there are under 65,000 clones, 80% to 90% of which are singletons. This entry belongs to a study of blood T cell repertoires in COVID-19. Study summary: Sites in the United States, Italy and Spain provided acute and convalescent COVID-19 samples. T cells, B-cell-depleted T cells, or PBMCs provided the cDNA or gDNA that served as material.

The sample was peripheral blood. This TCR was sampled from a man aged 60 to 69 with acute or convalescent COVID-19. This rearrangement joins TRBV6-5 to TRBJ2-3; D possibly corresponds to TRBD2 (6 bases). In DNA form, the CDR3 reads TGTGCCAGCAGTAACGGAGGGGTGAGGACAGATACGCAGTATTTT. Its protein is CASSNGGVRTDTQYF.